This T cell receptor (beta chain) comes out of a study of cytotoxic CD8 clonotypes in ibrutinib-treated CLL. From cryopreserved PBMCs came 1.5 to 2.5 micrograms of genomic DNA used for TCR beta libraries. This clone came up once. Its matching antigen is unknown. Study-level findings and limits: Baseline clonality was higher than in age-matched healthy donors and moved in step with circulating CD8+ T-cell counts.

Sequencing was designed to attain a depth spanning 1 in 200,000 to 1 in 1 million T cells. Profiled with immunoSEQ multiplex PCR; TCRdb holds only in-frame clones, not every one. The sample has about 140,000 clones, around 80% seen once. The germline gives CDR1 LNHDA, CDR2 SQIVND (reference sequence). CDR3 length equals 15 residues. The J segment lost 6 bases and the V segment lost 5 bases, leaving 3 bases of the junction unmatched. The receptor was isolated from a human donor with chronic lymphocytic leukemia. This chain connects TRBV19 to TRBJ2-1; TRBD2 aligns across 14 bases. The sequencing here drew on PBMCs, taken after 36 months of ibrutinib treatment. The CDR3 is CASSAGLAGANEQFF. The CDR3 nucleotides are TGTGCCAGTAGTGCGGGACTAGCGGGGGCCAATGAGCAGTTCTTC.